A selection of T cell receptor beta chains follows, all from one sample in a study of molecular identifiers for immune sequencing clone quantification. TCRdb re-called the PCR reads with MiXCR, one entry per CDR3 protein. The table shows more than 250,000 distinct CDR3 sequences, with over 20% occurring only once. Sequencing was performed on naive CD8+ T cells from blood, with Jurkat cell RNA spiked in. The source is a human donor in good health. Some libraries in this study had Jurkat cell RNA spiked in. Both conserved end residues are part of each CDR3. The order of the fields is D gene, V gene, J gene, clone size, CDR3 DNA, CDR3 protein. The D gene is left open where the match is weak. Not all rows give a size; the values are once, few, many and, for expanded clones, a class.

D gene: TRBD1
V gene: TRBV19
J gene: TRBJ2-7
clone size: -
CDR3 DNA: TGTGCCAGTAGTGCAGGGGGTTCCAGCTACGAGCAGTACTTC
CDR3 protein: CASSAGGSSYEQYF

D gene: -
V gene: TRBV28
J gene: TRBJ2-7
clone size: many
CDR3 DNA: TGTGCCAGCAGGACACCCACCTACGAGCAGTACTTC
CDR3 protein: CASRTPTYEQYF

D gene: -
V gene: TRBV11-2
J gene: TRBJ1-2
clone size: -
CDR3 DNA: TGTGCCAGCAGCTTTGATGGGGAGCTCGCTAACTGTGGCTACACCTTC
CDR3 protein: CASSFDGELANCGYTF

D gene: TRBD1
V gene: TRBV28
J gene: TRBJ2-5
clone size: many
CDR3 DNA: TGTGCCAGCAGTCCATTGACAGGGGCCCAAGAGACCCAGTACTTC
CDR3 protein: CASSPLTGAQETQYF

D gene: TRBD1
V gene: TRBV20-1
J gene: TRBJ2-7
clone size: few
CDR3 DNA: TGCAGTGCCAAAAACCGGGACAGAGTTTCCTACGAGCAGTACTTC
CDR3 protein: CSAKNRDRVSYEQYF

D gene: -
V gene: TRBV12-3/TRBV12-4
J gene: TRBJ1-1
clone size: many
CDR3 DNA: TGTGCCAGCAGTTTGGTGACAGGTGGAGGAGCTTTCTTT
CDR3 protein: CASSLVTGGGAFF

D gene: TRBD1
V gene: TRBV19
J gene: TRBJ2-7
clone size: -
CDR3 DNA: TGTGCCAGTAGCCCGGGACAGGGCTACGAGCAGTGCTTC
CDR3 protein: CASSPGQGYEQCF

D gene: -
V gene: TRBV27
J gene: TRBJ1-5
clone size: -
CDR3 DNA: TGTGCCGGCAGCCGGGTTGAGGTACAGGGCCCCAATCAGCCCCAGCATTTT
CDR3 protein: CAGSRVEVQGPNQPQHF

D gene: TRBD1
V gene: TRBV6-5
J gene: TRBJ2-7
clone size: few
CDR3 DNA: TGTGCCAGCTGTGTCGGGACAGGGTACGAGCAGTACTTC
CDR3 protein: CASCVGTGYEQYF

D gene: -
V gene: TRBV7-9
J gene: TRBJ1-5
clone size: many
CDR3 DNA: TGTGCCAGCAGCTTAAGTTTCAGCAATCAGCCCCAGCATTTT
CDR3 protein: CASSLSFSNQPQHF

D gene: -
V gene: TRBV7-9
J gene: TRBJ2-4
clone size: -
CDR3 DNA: TGTGCCAGCAGCTCCAGCCAGGGCATTCAGTACTTC
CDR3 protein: CASSSSQGIQYF

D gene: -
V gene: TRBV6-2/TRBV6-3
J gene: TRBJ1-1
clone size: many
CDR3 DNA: TGTGCCAGCAGCCGCGGGCTACACAAGATCTTACGGACTGAAGCTTTCTTT
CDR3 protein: CASSRGLHKILRTEAFF

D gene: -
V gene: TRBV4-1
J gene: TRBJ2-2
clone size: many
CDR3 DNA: TGCGCCAGCAGCCAAGTACAGGGATGGACCGGGGAGCTGTTTTTT
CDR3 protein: CASSQVQGWTGELFF

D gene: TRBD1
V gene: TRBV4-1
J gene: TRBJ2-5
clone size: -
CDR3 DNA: TGCGTCAGCAGCCAAGGGACAGCGTCCCAAGAGACCCAGTACTTC
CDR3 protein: CVSSQGTASQETQYF

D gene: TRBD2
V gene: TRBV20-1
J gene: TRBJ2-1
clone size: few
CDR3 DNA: TGCAGTGCTGCCCCCGGGACTAGCGAGTACAATGAGCAGTTCTTC
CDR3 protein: CSAAPGTSEYNEQFF

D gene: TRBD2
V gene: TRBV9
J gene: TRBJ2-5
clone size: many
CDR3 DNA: TGTGCCAGCAGCCAGGAAGCGGGACTAGCGGGAGGTACCCAGTACTTC
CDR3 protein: CASSQEAGLAGGTQYF

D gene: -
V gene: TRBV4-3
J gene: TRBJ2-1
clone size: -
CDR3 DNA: TGCGCCAGCAGCCAAGATTGGAGGGGGGCGCGGGGTTTGGATGAGCAGTTCTTC
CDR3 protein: CASSQDWRGARGLDEQFF

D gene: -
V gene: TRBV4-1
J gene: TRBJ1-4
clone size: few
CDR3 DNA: TGCGCCAGCAGCCAAGGCACCAAACTGTTTTTT
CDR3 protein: CASSQGTKLFF

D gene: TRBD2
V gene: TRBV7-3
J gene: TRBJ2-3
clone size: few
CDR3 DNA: TGTGCCAGCAGCCTAATAGCGGGAGTCACAGATACGCAGTATTTT
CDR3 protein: CASSLIAGVTDTQYF

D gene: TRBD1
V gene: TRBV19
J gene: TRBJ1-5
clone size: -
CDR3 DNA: TGTGCCAGTAGTACCCGACAGGGGGCTAGGCAGCCCCAGCATTTT
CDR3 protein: CASSTRQGARQPQHF

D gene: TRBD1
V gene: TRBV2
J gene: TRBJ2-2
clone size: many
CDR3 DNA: TGTGCCAGCTGGGAATTAAGGACAGGAAACACCGGGGAGCTGTTTTTT
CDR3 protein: CASWELRTGNTGELFF

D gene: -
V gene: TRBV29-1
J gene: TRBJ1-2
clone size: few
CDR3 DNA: TGCAGCGTTGAAGGGGGCAGGCCGTACCCCTATGGCTACACCTTC
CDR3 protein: CSVEGGRPYPYGYTF

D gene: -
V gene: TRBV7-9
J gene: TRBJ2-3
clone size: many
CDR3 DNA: TGTGCCAGCAGCCCTCCCAGGGATACGCAGTATTTT
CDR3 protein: CASSPPRDTQYF

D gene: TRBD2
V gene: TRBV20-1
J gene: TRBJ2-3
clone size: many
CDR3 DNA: TGCAGTGCTAGATTGGCGGGCGGGGGGGCCACAGATACGCAGTATTTT
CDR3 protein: CSARLAGGGATDTQYF

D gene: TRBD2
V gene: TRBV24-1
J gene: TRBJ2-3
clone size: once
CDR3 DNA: TGTGCCACCAGTGATTTGTCGGCACCGGGACTAGCGGGAGGGCCATCGGCAGATACGCAGTATTTT
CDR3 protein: CATSDLSAPGLAGGPSADTQYF

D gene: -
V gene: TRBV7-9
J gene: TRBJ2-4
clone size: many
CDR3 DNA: TGTGCCAGCAGCTTAGTTCTGGGGGCGGCGGACATTCAGTACTTC
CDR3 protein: CASSLVLGAADIQYF

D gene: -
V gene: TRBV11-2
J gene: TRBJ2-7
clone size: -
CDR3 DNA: TGTGCCAGCAGCTTATGGCCCGGTTCCGAGACAAGGGTCTACGAGCAGTACTTC
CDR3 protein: CASSLWPGSETRVYEQYF

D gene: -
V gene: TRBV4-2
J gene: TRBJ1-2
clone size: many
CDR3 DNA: TGTGCCTCCGGCGGGGGGATGGACTATGGCTACACCTTC
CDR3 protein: CASGGGMDYGYTF

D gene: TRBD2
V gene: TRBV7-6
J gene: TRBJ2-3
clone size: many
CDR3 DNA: TGTGCCAGCAGCTTCGGGGCGGGGGGGCCAGATACGCAGTATTTT
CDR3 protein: CASSFGAGGPDTQYF

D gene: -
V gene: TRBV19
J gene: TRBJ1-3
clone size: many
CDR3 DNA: TGTGCCAGTAGTTTCGGGGCGCCTGGAAACACCATATATTTT
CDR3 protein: CASSFGAPGNTIYF

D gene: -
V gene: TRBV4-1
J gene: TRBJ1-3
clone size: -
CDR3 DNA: TGCGCCAGCAGCCAAGTCTCTGGAAACACCATATATTTT
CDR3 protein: CASSQVSGNTIYF